What follows are 9 T cell receptor beta chains derived from one specimen sequenced in a study of PD-1 blockade in classical Hodgkin lymphoma. The protocol was immunoSEQ multiplex PCR, while the TCRdb copy is restricted to in-frame clones and leaves out a portion. The sample shows some 93,000 clones, around nine tenths of them seen only once. Relapse was seen in all patients after autologous stem cell transplantation, and brentuximab vedotin exposure was variable. The source material was peripheral blood mononuclear cells (PBMCs), sampled at baseline. The receptors shown here come from a human donor with classical Hodgkin lymphoma.

The chain combines TRBV30 with TRBJ2-3; D not resolved. CDR3 length: 11 amino acids. Germline V lookup: CDR1 GTSNPN, CDR2 SVGIG (reference sequence). The V gene lost 2 bases and the J gene lost 4 bases, with 4 bases spanning the gap. The CDR3 DNA sequence: TGTGCCTGGAGTACGCCAGATACGCAGTATTTT. Protein: CAWSTPDTQYF.

The count of this clone is one. The chain couples TRBV6-1 to TRBJ1-1; no firm D call. Germline CDR1 reads MNHNS; CDR2 reads SASEGT. V was clipped by 5 bases and J by 0 bases, with 7 bases between them. The CDR3 totals 13 residues. The CDR3 region has the DNA TGTGCCAGCAGTAACCTCATGAACACTGAAGCTTTCTTT. Amino acid sequence: CASSNLMNTEAFF.

This chain connects TRBV27 to TRBJ2-1, with D maybe TRBD1 (6 bases). Trimming removed 6 bases from V and 8 bases from J, with 23 bases in between. Germline CDR1 is MNHEY and CDR2 is SMNVEV (reference sequence). CDR3 length equals 16 residues. In nucleotides, the CDR3 is TGTGCCAGCAGCTCCGGATTAGGGGGAGTTGGGCATGAGCAGTTCTTC. Translating gives CASSSGLGGVGHEQFF.

The CDR3, as DNA: TGTGCCTACTGGCGCGCGGGCACCGGGGAGCTGTTTTTT. Translating it yields CAYWRAGTGELFF. The chain combines TRBV30 with TRBJ2-2; possibly TRBD2 for D (5 bases). Trimming took 7 bases from V and 4 from J, leaving 13 bases between them. Germline V gene sequence: CDR1 GTSNPN, CDR2 SVGIG (reference sequence). CDR3 length equals 13 residues.

This rearrangement joins TRBV18 to TRBJ2-7, with D tentatively TRBD1 (6 bases). V was clipped by 4 bases and J by 0 bases, with 13 bases between them. Germline V gene data show CDR1 as KGHSH and CDR2 as LQKENI. This CDR3 contains 15 residues. The chain's CDR3 is CASSQPDRPSYEQYF. For the CDR3, the DNA is TGTGCCAGCTCACAACCCGACAGGCCCTCCTACGAGCAGTACTTC.

The rearrangement joins TRBV5-4 to TRBJ1-4; D possibly corresponds to TRBD1 (5 bases). The CDR3 spans 14 residues. Trimming pared 0 bases from V and 4 bases from J, leaving 7 bases between. Germline CDR1 SGHNT, CDR2 YYREEE (reference sequence). As DNA, the CDR3 is TGTGCCAGCAGCTTGGGGGGGGTTAATGAAAAACTGTTTTTT. Amino acid sequence: CASSLGGVNEKLFF.

V gene TRBV27 combines with J gene TRBJ1-5, with D possibly matching TRBD1 (5 bases). The CDR3 has 14 amino acids. V shed 6 bases and J shed 4 bases, with 13 bases lying between them. Germline CDR1 reads MNHEY; CDR2 reads SMNVEV (reference sequence). CDR3 protein: CASSPGHRNQPQHF. CDR3 nucleotide sequence: TGTGCCAGCAGCCCAGGACATCGGAATCAGCCCCAGCATTTT.

In this sample, this clone turned up once. This chain uses TRBV6-1 with TRBJ1-3; D unresolved. The germline V gene encodes CDR1 MNHNS and CDR2 SASEGT. Trimming removed 3 bases from V and 0 bases from J, with 21 bases in between. This CDR3 is 19 amino acids long. CDR3 loop: CASSDIESGRPSSGNTIYF. CDR3 nucleotide sequence: TGTGCCAGCAGTGATATCGAGTCCGGACGGCCTTCCTCTGGAAACACCATATATTTT.

The J gene is TRBJ2-2, the V gene TRBV27; TRBD2 matches 10 bases. Germline V lookup: CDR1 MNHEY, CDR2 SMNVEV (reference sequence). The CDR3 consists of 19 residues. Germline trimming cut 8 bases from V and 0 bases from J; bases unmatched to any gene: 15. The CDR3 sequence: CASGTSWSGLAANTGELFF. The CDR3 region has the DNA TGTGCCAGCGGGACCTCCTGGAGTGGACTAGCGGCGAACACCGGGGAGCTGTTTTTT.